This TCR beta chain came from a study of siplizumab effects on memory and regulatory T cells. The study's findings and limits: Proof of suppressive function in proliferating Tregs from siplizumab cultures was not established.

As concerns this clone: Its antigen is still unknown.

Assay used: immunoSEQ multiplex PCR; TCRdb lists only in-frame clones, some missing. Of some 90,000 clones listed, 85% to 90% are singletons. Input material: CD4+ T cells sorted from blood. The source of this sequence is a human donor in good health.

The CDR3 nucleotides are TGTGCCAGCAGTTTCGCAGGGGGCACAGATACGCAGTATTTT. Residues: CASSFAGGTDTQYF. This chain joins TRBV2 and TRBJ2-3; a weak D match, TRBD1 (6 bases). Germline values: CDR1 SNHLY, CDR2 FYNNEI. The CDR3 is 14 residues long. With 5 bases removed from V and 1 base from J, the gap between germline ends came to 10 bases.